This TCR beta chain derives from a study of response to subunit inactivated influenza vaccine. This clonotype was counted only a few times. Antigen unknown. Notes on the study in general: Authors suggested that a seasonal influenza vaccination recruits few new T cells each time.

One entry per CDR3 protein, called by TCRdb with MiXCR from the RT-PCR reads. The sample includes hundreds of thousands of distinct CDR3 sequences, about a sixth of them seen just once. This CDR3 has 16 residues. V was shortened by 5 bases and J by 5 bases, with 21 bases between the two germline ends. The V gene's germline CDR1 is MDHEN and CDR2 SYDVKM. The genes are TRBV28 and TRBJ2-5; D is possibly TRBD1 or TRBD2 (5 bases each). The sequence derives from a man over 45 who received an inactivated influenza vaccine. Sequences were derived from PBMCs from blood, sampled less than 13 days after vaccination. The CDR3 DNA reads TGTGCCAGCAGTAACCCACGGTGGGGGTTGGAGGAGACCCAGTACTTC. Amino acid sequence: CASSNPRWGLEETQYF.